Listed below are T cell receptor beta chains from one sample, sequenced in a study of blood T cell repertoires in COVID-19. The data were produced by immunoSEQ multiplex PCR, yet TCRdb's version contains in-frame clones alone and is incomplete. Counted here are approximately 270,000 clones, roughly 88% occurring once; the ten biggest clones make up around 1.8%. Sequenced material: PBMCs or T cells enriched from blood (not recorded which). The source of these receptors is a woman between 50 and 59 years old who had recovered from COVID-19. Each CDR3 is given with its conserved first and last residue. D genes are given only for firm matches. The size of a clone is reported for some rows only, either as once, few or many, or as a class for expanded clones.

clone_size j_call v_call d_call cdr3_aa cdr3_nt
NA TRBJ2-5 TRBV6-1 NA CASSVQIVDSQETQYF TGTGCCAGCAGTGTGCAGATTGTGGACAGCCAAGAGACCCAGTACTTC
NA TRBJ1-1 TRBV2 NA CASSAEGWDTEAFF TGTGCCAGCAGTGCGGAGGGCTGGGACACTGAAGCTTTCTTT
NA TRBJ2-7 TRBV6-5 NA CASSYRDTSYEQYF TGTGCCAGCAGTTACCGGGACACGAGCTACGAGCAGTACTTC
NA TRBJ1-1 TRBV27 TRBD1 CASRRGQNTEAFF TGTGCCAGCAGGAGGGGGCAGAACACTGAAGCTTTCTTT
NA TRBJ1-6 TRBV7-8 NA CASSLGQSYNSPLHF TGTGCCAGCAGCCTTGGACAGTCCTATAATTCACCCCTCCACTTT
NA TRBJ1-1 TRBV27 TRBD1 CASSPTGQGGTEAFF TGTGCCAGCAGTCCCACGGGACAGGGGGGGACTGAAGCTTTCTTT
NA TRBJ1-3 TRBV27 NA CASSLRGPGNTIYF TGTGCCAGCAGTTTGCGGGGGCCTGGAAACACCATATATTTT
NA TRBJ1-1 TRBV5-1 TRBD1 CASSFRTGQNTEAFF TGCGCCAGCAGCTTCCGGACAGGGCAGAACACTGAAGCTTTCTTT
once TRBJ1-2 TRBV28 NA CASSLYRGTAYGYTF TGTGCCAGCAGTTTATATAGGGGAACGGCCTATGGCTACACCTTC
NA TRBJ2-4 TRBV19 NA CASSSVGRQLGVQYF TGTGCCAGTAGTAGTGTCGGGAGACAGCTCGGAGTTCAGTACTTC
NA TRBJ2-7 TRBV18 TRBD1 CASSPRQGIYEQYF TGTGCCAGCTCACCGCGACAGGGGATCTACGAGCAGTACTTC
NA TRBJ2-2 TRBV10-3 TRBD1 CAIRDRGYTGELFF TGTGCCATCAGGGACAGGGGGTACACCGGGGAGCTGTTTTTT
NA TRBJ2-5 TRBV11-3 NA CASSRQLGETQYF TGTGCCAGCAGTCGGCAGCTAGGAGAGACCCAGTACTTC
few TRBJ2-3 TRBV18 NA CASTIGGGTDTQYF TGTGCCAGTACGATAGGGGGAGGCACAGATACGCAGTATTTT
NA TRBJ2-5 TRBV3-1/TRBV3-2 TRBD2 CASSQGLSVGSGEETQYF TGTGCCAGCAGCCAAGGTCTCTCAGTGGGTAGCGGGGAAGAGACCCAGTACTTC
NA TRBJ1-5 TRBV7-8 TRBD1 CASSSKGGTGLNQPQHF TGTGCCAGCAGCTCCAAAGGGGGGACAGGGCTCAATCAGCCCCAGCATTTT
NA TRBJ2-5 TRBV11-3 NA CASSLGPQETQYF TGTGCCAGCAGCTTAGGGCCTCAAGAGACCCAGTACTTC
NA TRBJ1-1 TRBV11-1 TRBD1 CASSLGDRDRAEAFF TGTGCCAGCAGCTTAGGGGACAGGGATCGGGCTGAAGCTTTCTTT
NA TRBJ2-1 TRBV7-8 TRBD2 CASSLRPSGQDEQFF TGTGCCAGCAGCTTACGGCCTAGCGGGCAGGATGAGCAGTTCTTC
NA TRBJ2-3 TRBV6-1 NA CASSGRLPRGTDTQYF TGTGCCAGCAGTGGGAGACTCCCCAGGGGCACAGATACGCAGTATTTT
NA TRBJ1-2 TRBV18 NA CASSPPSQVGISGYGYTF TGTGCCAGCTCACCCCCTTCGCAGGTCGGCATATCGGGATATGGCTACACCTTC
NA TRBJ1-2 TRBV28 NA CASRTGTSYGYTF TGTGCCAGCAGGACAGGCACATCCTATGGCTACACCTTC
NA TRBJ2-5 TRBV6-5 TRBD1 CASSYSEGAWETQYF TGTGCCAGCAGTTACAGCGAGGGGGCCTGGGAGACCCAGTACTTC
once TRBJ2-3 TRBV30 TRBD2 CAWSHRGLAGGPNTDTQYF TGTGCCTGGAGCCACAGGGGACTAGCGGGAGGCCCTAACACAGATACGCAGTATTTT
NA TRBJ1-4 TRBV14 NA CASGETGREKLFF TGTGCCAGCGGTGAGACAGGTCGTGAAAAACTGTTTTTT
NA TRBJ2-3 TRBV10-3 NA CAISDSLRTDTQYF TGTGCCATCAGCGACTCTTTGAGAACAGATACGCAGTATTTT
NA TRBJ2-1 TRBV29-1 TRBD2 CSVRTSGRGHNEQFF TGCAGCGTTAGGACTAGCGGTAGGGGACACAATGAGCAGTTCTTC
NA TRBJ2-7 TRBV28 NA CASSLLAGSYEQYF TGTGCCAGCAGTTTACTGGCAGGCTCCTACGAGCAGTACTTC
NA TRBJ1-5 TRBV2 NA CASGWGDNQPQHF TGTGCCAGCGGCTGGGGGGACAATCAGCCCCAGCATTTT
few TRBJ1-6 TRBV28 TRBD1 CASSLIGDRGRSPLHF TGTGCCAGCAGTTTGATTGGCGACAGGGGGAGGTCACCCCTCCACTTT
NA TRBJ2-2 TRBV6-5 TRBD2 CASSYGREIDGELFF TGTGCCAGCAGTTACGGGCGGGAGATAGACGGGGAGCTGTTTTTT
NA TRBJ2-3 TRBV10-1 TRBD2 CASSEERPSGRNTDTQYF TGCGCCAGCAGTGAGGAGAGGCCTAGCGGGAGGAACACAGATACGCAGTATTTT
NA TRBJ1-6 TRBV28 NA CASNKSGSYNSPLHF TGTGCCAGCAACAAATCGGGCTCCTATAATTCACCCCTCCACTTT
few TRBJ1-4 TRBV7-8 NA CASRKTGEKLFF TGTGCCAGCAGGAAAACAGGGGAAAAACTGTTTTTT
NA TRBJ2-2 TRBV27 NA CASSFMEAGELFF TGTGCCAGCAGTTTCATGGAGGCCGGGGAGCTGTTTTTT
NA TRBJ1-2 TRBV3-1/TRBV3-2 NA CASSQAGFYGYTF TGTGCCAGCAGCCAAGCCGGGTTCTATGGCTACACCTTC
NA TRBJ1-2 TRBV5-4 NA CASSLDSATFYGYTF TGTGCCAGCAGCTTGGACTCCGCCACTTTCTATGGCTACACCTTC
NA TRBJ1-2 TRBV12-3/TRBV12-4 NA CASTRGGNYGYTF TGTGCCAGCACCCGGGGGGGGAACTATGGCTACACCTTC
NA TRBJ1-5 TRBV6-9 NA CASTPDSGQPQHF TGTGCCAGCACCCCGGACAGCGGCCAGCCCCAGCATTTT
NA TRBJ2-7 TRBV11-2 TRBD1 CASSLVGQGASSYEQYF TGTGCCAGCAGCTTAGTCGGACAGGGGGCTTCCTCCTACGAGCAGTACTTC
NA TRBJ1-5 TRBV4-1 TRBD1 CASSQLWGTGNQPQHF TGCGCCAGCAGCCAACTATGGGGGACAGGGAATCAGCCCCAGCATTTT
NA TRBJ1-2 TRBV14 NA CASSQYGRWPLGYTF TGTGCCAGCAGCCAATACGGCAGGTGGCCCCTTGGCTACACCTTC
NA TRBJ2-1 TRBV11-3 TRBD2 CASSPLAGGPSREQFF TGTGCCAGCAGCCCCCTAGCGGGAGGGCCTTCCCGTGAGCAGTTCTTC
NA TRBJ1-2 TRBV5-5 TRBD1 CASSSGGSRGYTF TGTGCCAGCAGCTCAGGGGGTTCTCGGGGCTACACCTTC
NA TRBJ2-1 TRBV28 NA CASSLPRDPGSYNEQFF TGTGCCAGCAGTTTACCGCGTGATCCTGGCTCCTACAATGAGCAGTTCTTC
NA TRBJ2-3 TRBV23-1 TRBD2 CASSPYSRLAGGPITQYF TGCGCCAGCAGCCCCTACTCTCGCCTAGCGGGAGGGCCGATTACGCAGTATTTT